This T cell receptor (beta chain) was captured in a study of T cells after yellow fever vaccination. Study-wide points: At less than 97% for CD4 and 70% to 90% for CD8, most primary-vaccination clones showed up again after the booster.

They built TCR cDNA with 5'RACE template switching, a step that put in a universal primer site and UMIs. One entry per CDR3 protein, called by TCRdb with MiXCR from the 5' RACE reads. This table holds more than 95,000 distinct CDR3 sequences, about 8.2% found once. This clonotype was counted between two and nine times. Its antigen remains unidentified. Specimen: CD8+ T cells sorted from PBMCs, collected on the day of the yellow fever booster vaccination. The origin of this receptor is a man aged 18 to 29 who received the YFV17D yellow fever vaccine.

CDR3 protein: CASSQTLGGATDTQYF. CDR3 coding DNA: TGCGCCAGCAGCCAGACGCTAGGCGGGGCCACAGATACGCAGTATTTT. The rearrangement links TRBV4-3 to TRBJ2-3; D possibly corresponds to TRBD2 (6 bases). V lost 3 bases and J 2 bases, leaving 15 bases between the germline ends. There are 16 residues in the CDR3. Germline CDR1 and CDR2: LGHNA and YSLEER.